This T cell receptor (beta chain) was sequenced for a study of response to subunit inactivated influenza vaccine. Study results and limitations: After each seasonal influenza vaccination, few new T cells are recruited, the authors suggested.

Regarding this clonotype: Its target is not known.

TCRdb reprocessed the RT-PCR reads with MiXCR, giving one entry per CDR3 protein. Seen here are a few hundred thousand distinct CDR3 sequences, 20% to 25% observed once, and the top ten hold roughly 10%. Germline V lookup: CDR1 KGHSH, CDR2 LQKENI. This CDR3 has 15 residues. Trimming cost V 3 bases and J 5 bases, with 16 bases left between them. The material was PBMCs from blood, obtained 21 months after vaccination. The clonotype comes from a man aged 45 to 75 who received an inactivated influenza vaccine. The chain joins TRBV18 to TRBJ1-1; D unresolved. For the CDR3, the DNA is TGTGCCAGCTCACCCCGCCCTGGGCGGGAAACTGAAGCTTTCTTT. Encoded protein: CASSPRPGRETEAFF.